The rows below give T cell receptor beta chains drawn from one sample of a study of blood T cell repertoires in COVID-19. Produced via immunoSEQ multiplex PCR; TCRdb's table is partial and in-frame only. Of over 250,000 clones in the sample, approximately 85% were seen once. The sequenced sample consisted of peripheral blood. These receptors were obtained from a middle-aged man with active or convalescent COVID-19. Each CDR3 is given with its conserved first and last residue. A D gene is named only where the DNA matches it firmly. Size tells how often a clone was seen (once, few, many) or the class of an expanded clone, and some rows leave it out.

TRBJ1-2	.	TRBD1	TRBV7-8	TGTGCCAGCAGCCCAAGCGGACAGGGGAGAATCTATGGCTACACCTTC	CASSPSGQGRIYGYTF
TRBJ2-7	many	.	TRBV11-1	TGTGCCAGCAGCTTTAGCGGATTCATCTACGAGCAGTACTTC	CASSFSGFIYEQYF
TRBJ2-3	.	TRBD2	TRBV7-8	TGTGCCAGCAGCTTAAGTAGCGGGGGCAGAGGGGGCACAGATACGCAGTATTTT	CASSLSSGGRGGTDTQYF
TRBJ1-6	.	TRBD1	TRBV6-5	TGTGCCAGCCTGCGGGACAGGGGATATAATTCACCCCTCCACTTT	CASLRDRGYNSPLHF
TRBJ1-3	.	TRBD1	TRBV10-2	TGCGCCAGCGGGACAGACTCTGGAAACACCATATATTTT	CASGTDSGNTIYF
TRBJ2-7	.	TRBD2	TRBV12-3/TRBV12-4	TGTGCCAGCAGTCGCGGGAGCTCCTACGAGCAGTACTTC	CASSRGSSYEQYF
TRBJ1-2	.	.	TRBV19	TGTGCCAGCCAAGGAGACAGATCCGGCTACACCTTC	CASQGDRSGYTF
TRBJ2-3	.	TRBD2	TRBV12-3/TRBV12-4	TGTGCCAGCAGCGGGGGGGGAGATACGCAGTATTTT	CASSGGGDTQYF
TRBJ1-3	.	.	TRBV4-1	TGCGCCAGCAGCGTACCGGGTGGCACTGGAAACACCATATATTTT	CASSVPGGTGNTIYF
TRBJ1-2	.	.	TRBV19	TGTGCCAGTAGCCCGAGGGGGTGGGGATATGGCTACACCTTC	CASSPRGWGYGYTF
TRBJ2-7	.	TRBD1	TRBV7-8	TGTGCCAGCAGCGGGGGACAGGTGAACGAGCAGTACTTC	CASSGGQVNEQYF
TRBJ2-1	.	.	TRBV30	TGTGCCTGGTCTCCGTCAATCTACCGGGACATTCCCTACAATGAGCAGTTCTTC	CAWSPSIYRDIPYNEQFF
TRBJ2-7	.	.	TRBV3-1/TRBV3-2	TGTGCCAGCAGCCTCGGGGCCTACGAGCAGTACTTC	CASSLGAYEQYF
TRBJ2-1	.	TRBD2	TRBV7-8	TGTGCCAGCAGCCGAGGACTAGCGGGAGAATATGAGCAGTTCTTC	CASSRGLAGEYEQFF
TRBJ2-7	.	.	TRBV2	TGTGCCAGCACCAGGGACAAATTCTACGAGCAGTACTTC	CASTRDKFYEQYF
TRBJ2-1	.	.	TRBV5-1	TGCGCCAGCAGCTTAAAGCCAGGGCTCAATGAGCAGTTCTTC	CASSLKPGLNEQFF
TRBJ2-1	.	.	TRBV29-1	TGCAGCGTTGAAGGACTCAACAATGAGCAGTTCTTC	CSVEGLNNEQFF
TRBJ2-3	.	TRBD2	TRBV5-1	TGCGCCAGCAGCTTGGGACTAGCGGAGAGCACAGATACGCAGTATTTT	CASSLGLAESTDTQYF
TRBJ1-1	.	.	TRBV4-1	TGCGCCAGCAGCCAAGGGCGGGGGATGAACACTGAAGCTTTCTTT	CASSQGRGMNTEAFF
TRBJ2-1	.	TRBD2	TRBV4-1	TGCGCCAGCAGCCATGGCCCCCCCTGGCGGGAGAAAACCTACAATGAGCAGTTCTTC	CASSHGPPWREKTYNEQFF
TRBJ2-1	many	TRBD1	TRBV28	TGTGCCAGCAGTCCCCTCGGACAGGGATCCTACAATGAGCAGTTCTTC	CASSPLGQGSYNEQFF
TRBJ2-7	few	.	TRBV2	TGTGCCAGCAGTGGTGCGGTAAGGGGCGAGCAGTACTTC	CASSGAVRGEQYF
TRBJ2-7	.	.	TRBV2	TGTGCCAGCAGCCCACAGGACTACGAGCAGTACTTC	CASSPQDYEQYF
TRBJ2-7	.	TRBD1	TRBV18	TGTGCCAGCTCATGGACAGGGGGCGACGAGCAGTACTTC	CASSWTGGDEQYF
TRBJ2-7	.	.	TRBV6-5	TGTGCCAGCAGTTCCCTGTACGAGCAGTACTTC	CASSSLYEQYF
TRBJ2-7	once	TRBD2	TRBV15	TGTGCCACCAGCGGGTCAGGCGGCGGGAGTAACTACGAGCAGTACTTC	CATSGSGGGSNYEQYF
TRBJ2-4	.	TRBD2	TRBV12-3/TRBV12-4	TGTGCCAGCAGTCCGACTAGCGGAAACATTCAGTACTTC	CASSPTSGNIQYF
TRBJ1-1	.	.	TRBV10-3	TGTGCCATCAGTGAGAGGGGGGGATTGAACACTGAAGCTTTCTTT	CAISERGGLNTEAFF
TRBJ2-2	.	TRBD2	TRBV6-6	TGTGCCAGCAGCGGGAGGGCCAACACCGGGGAGCTGTTTTTT	CASSGRANTGELFF
TRBJ1-3	.	TRBD1	TRBV15	TGTGCCACCAGCCAAGCAGACAGGGGGCCTGGAAACACCATATATTTT	CATSQADRGPGNTIYF
TRBJ2-2	.	.	TRBV4-3	TGCGCCAGCAGCCAAGATGCAAGAGGCCCCGGGGAGCTGTTTTTT	CASSQDARGPGELFF
TRBJ2-1	.	TRBD2	TRBV4-1	TGCGCCAGCAGCCAGCCGGGACTAGCGGCCAATGAGCAGTTCTTC	CASSQPGLAANEQFF
TRBJ1-2	.	.	TRBV19	TGTGCCAGTAGTATGGGGGCTCCAGCTAACTATGGCTACACCTTC	CASSMGAPANYGYTF
TRBJ1-5	.	.	TRBV7-8	TGTGCCAGCAGCTTAGCCGCAGGGGCCAGCAATCAGCCCCAGCATTTT	CASSLAAGASNQPQHF
TRBJ1-1	.	.	TRBV6-2/TRBV6-3	TGTGCCAGCAGTTACTCGAAGAGTTCTGAAGCTTTCTTT	CASSYSKSSEAFF
TRBJ1-2	.	TRBD1	TRBV19	TGTGCCAGTAGAAATCTGGGACAGGGATGGGGCTACACCTTC	CASRNLGQGWGYTF
TRBJ1-5	.	.	TRBV30	TGTGCCTGGAGTGTAGGAGGGACGGGCAATCAGCCCCAGCATTTT	CAWSVGGTGNQPQHF
TRBJ1-5	.	.	TRBV11-3	TGTGCCAGCAGCTTACTTTCGGTCGAAGATTACTTAGATCAGCCCCAGCATTTT	CASSLLSVEDYLDQPQHF
TRBJ2-1	.	TRBD2	TRBV3-1/TRBV3-2	TGTGCCAGCAGCCCCTCCGGGACTAGCGGCTACAATGAGCAGTTCTTC	CASSPSGTSGYNEQFF
TRBJ2-1	.	.	TRBV10-3	TGTGCCATCAGTGTGGAGAATGAGCAGTTCTTC	CAISVENEQFF
TRBJ1-3	.	.	TRBV30	TGTGCCTGGAGTGTTGTCGGGGGAAACACCATATATTTT	CAWSVVGGNTIYF
TRBJ2-5	.	TRBD1	TRBV12-3/TRBV12-4	TGTGCCAGCAGTCGACAGGGCCAAGAGACCCAGTACTTC	CASSRQGQETQYF
TRBJ2-2	once	TRBD1	TRBV19	TGTGCCAGTAGTATTATGGGACAGGTACTCACCGGGGAGCTGTTTTTT	CASSIMGQVLTGELFF
TRBJ2-2	.	TRBD2	TRBV18	TGTGCCAGCTCACCGAGGACTAGCGGGAGGGCGAACACCGGGGAGCTGTTTTTT	CASSPRTSGRANTGELFF
TRBJ1-4	once	.	TRBV4-3	TGCGCCAGCAGCCCTCATAACAGGGCTCAGGGGGAAAAACTGTTTTTT	CASSPHNRAQGEKLFF
TRBJ2-1	.	TRBD2	TRBV4-2	TGTGCCAGCAGCCAAGTCGGGCTAGCGGAATACAATGAGCAGTTCTTC	CASSQVGLAEYNEQFF
TRBJ2-7	once	TRBD1	TRBV7-8	TGTGCCAGCAGCTCCGATAGGACAGGGCTTTCCTACGAGCAGTACTTC	CASSSDRTGLSYEQYF
TRBJ2-1	.	TRBD2	TRBV27	TGTGCCAGCGCCGCCGCGGGAGGGCCCTACAATGAGCAGTTCTTC	CASAAAGGPYNEQFF
TRBJ2-1	.	TRBD2	TRBV7-3	TGTGCCAGCAGCTTAACGGCGGGAGCAACGGGCGATGAGCAGTTCTTC	CASSLTAGATGDEQFF
TRBJ1-2	.	.	TRBV2	TGTGCCAGCAGTGAGAGGGAGGAGGACTATGGCTACACCTTC	CASSEREEDYGYTF
TRBJ1-4	.	TRBD1	TRBV27	TGTGCCAGCAGTTGGGGGGGACAGGGTGAAAAACTGTTTTTT	CASSWGGQGEKLFF